This T cell receptor (beta chain) was retrieved from a study of human thymus T cells. Resections were taken during corrective heart surgery, and the thymus tissue came from these. The donor group consisted of healthy Finnish infants who were having corrective surgery for congenital heart defects. General observations from the study: Related research described thymic repertoires that were highly overlapping among unrelated individuals. Both thymic and peripheral blood repertoires showed apparently biased V and J usage.

Clones were read by immunoSEQ multiplex PCR, and TCRdb kept only the in-frame ones, dropping some. The sample has roughly 130,000 clones, around 94% seen once. CDR3 size: 14 residues. V shed 3 bases and J shed 2 bases, with 10 bases lying between them. CDR1 and CDR2 (germline): KGHSH, LQKENI. A word on this clone: Antigen specificity is unknown.

The TCR comes from a boy less than two years old with a congenital heart defect but otherwise immunologically healthy. Input material: thymus tissue. The chain joins TRBV18 to TRBJ1-2; maybe TRBD1 (5 bases). The CDR3 spells CASSPGDRNYGYTF. The CDR3 DNA is TGTGCCAGCTCACCCGGAGACAGAAACTATGGCTACACCTTC.